This T cell receptor (beta chain) was retrieved from a study of shared clonotypes between healthy human individuals. On the study more broadly: Donors were two women and three men aged 18 to 49.

The DNA input per sorted-subset replicate PCR was roughly 0.2 ug, corresponding to around 28,000 T cell genomes. Authors' data handling: Sequence data from immunoSEQ were junction-only and lacked quality scores; consequently, filtering differed. Profiling relied on immunoSEQ multiplex PCR, and the TCRdb table lists in-frame clones only, not all of them. V, J and clone size reflect that table, while D and trimming were determined from the DNA. Altogether some 1.5 million clones are present, 96% being singletons, with the ten largest covering approximately 1%. With V trimmed by 2 bases and J by 0 bases, 6 bases remained unmatched. The CDR3 contains 17 residues. Looked up from germline, CDR1 is MDHEN and CDR2 is SYDVKM. The authors divided CD4+ cells into CD45RA+ naive and CD45RA-negative memory subsets.

The sequence came from a man aged 30-40 years in good health. The sequenced material came from naive CD4+ T cells sorted from blood. Described subset: CD45RA+ positively selected. V gene TRBV28 combines with J gene TRBJ2-1, with TRBD2 matching 8 bases. CDR3 nucleotide sequence: TGTGCCAGCAGTTTAATGTCGGGAGGGTACTCCTACAATGAGCAGTTCTTC. This encodes CASSLMSGGYSYNEQFF. Variable domain in full (rest from reference TRBV28 and TRBJ2-1): DVKVTQSSRYLVKRTGEKVFLECVQDMDHENMFWYRQDPGLGLRLIYFSYDVKMKEKGDIPEGYSVSREKKERFSLILESASTNQTSMYLCASSLMSGGYSYNEQFFGPGTRLTVL.